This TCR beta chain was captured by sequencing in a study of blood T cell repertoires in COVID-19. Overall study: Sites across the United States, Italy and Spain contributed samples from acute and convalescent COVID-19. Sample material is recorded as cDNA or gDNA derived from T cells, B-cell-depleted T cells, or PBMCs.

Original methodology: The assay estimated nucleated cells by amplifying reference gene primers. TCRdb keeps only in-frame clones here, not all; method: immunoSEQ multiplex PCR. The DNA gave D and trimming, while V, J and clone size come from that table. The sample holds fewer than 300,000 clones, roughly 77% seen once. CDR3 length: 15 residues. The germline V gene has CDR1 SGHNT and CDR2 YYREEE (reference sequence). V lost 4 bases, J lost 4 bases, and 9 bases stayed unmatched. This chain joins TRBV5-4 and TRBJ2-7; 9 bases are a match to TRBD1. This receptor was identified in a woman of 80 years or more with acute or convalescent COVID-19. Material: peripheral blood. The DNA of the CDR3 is TGTGCCAGCAGCCTCGGAGGGACAGGGAGGTACGAGCAGTACTTC. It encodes CASSLGGTGRYEQYF.